Included here is one TCR beta chain sequence, with context. Its antigen is currently unknown. Sequence data for DNA of cultured CD4+ T cells were generated by the Oncomine TCR Beta short-read assay. Each CDR3 protein gets one entry after TCRdb re-called the PCR reads with MiXCR. In the table there are a few thousand distinct CDR3 sequences, about two thirds of which are singletons. The data were taken from a study of vaccination and CD4 T cells after COVID-19. Study in general: Cellular stimulation was performed using overlapping spike peptides derived from SARS-CoV-2, HCoV-NL63, HCoV-OC43 and HCoV-229E.

The treatment denotes: approximately 9-day PBMC culture with coronavirus spike peptide pools or control peptides (ViraFEST assay). In the ViraFEST assay, peptide-pool expansion preceded TCR sequencing of expanded clonotypes. This CDR3 has 14 residues. The trim removed 4 bases at V and 6 bases at J, leaving 6 bases unmatched. Germline lookup yields CDR1 SNHLY and CDR2 FYNNEI. The sequenced sample was CD4+ T cells from blood, cultured in vitro. V gene TRBV2 combines with J gene TRBJ1-5; 7 bases align to TRBD1. The receptor comes from a human donor who had recovered from COVID-19. CDR3 in amino acids: CASSAQGIGQPQHF. The CDR3 nucleotides are TGTGCCAGCAGTGCACAGGGGATAGGTCAGCCCCAGCATTTT.